A selection of T cell receptor beta chains follows, all from one sample in a study of blood T cell repertoires in COVID-19. Only in-frame clones appear in the TCRdb table, and some are missing; sequencing was by immunoSEQ multiplex PCR. This sample yields 300,000 to 400,000 clones, of which around 87% are seen a single time; around 0.97% belongs to the top ten. The sample taken for sequencing was PBMCs or T cells enriched from blood (not recorded which). These receptors originate from a woman younger than 45 with acute COVID-19. The CDR3 runs from the conserved cysteine through the conserved F or W. The D gene is left open where the match is weak. A row's size may be missing; if present it is once, few, many or a size class.

j_call | v_call | d_call | clone_size | cdr3_nt | cdr3_aa
TRBJ2-7 | TRBV5-1 | TRBD1 | once | TGCGCCAGCAGCGACAGGGTCTCCTACGAGCAGTACTTC | CASSDRVSYEQYF
TRBJ2-1 | TRBV24-1 | TRBD1 | . | TGTGCCACCAGTGATCCTACGGACAGGGCGGTCTCCAATGAGCAGTTCTTC | CATSDPTDRAVSNEQFF
TRBJ2-7 | TRBV20-1 | . | . | TGCAGTGCTAGTTACGGTCACGAGCAGTACTTC | CSASYGHEQYF
TRBJ2-4 | TRBV4-2 | . | . | TGTGCCAGCAGCCAAGACTCGGGGGCCAAAAACATTCAGTACTTC | CASSQDSGAKNIQYF
TRBJ2-3 | TRBV28 | . | . | TGTGCCAGCAGTCAAGGACAGACAGATACGCAGTATTTT | CASSQGQTDTQYF
TRBJ1-2 | TRBV29-1 | TRBD1 | once | TGCAGCGCCGGGACAGGGGCGAACTATGGCTACACCTTC | CSAGTGANYGYTF
TRBJ2-1 | TRBV9 | TRBD1 | . | TGTGCCAGCAGCGCGACAGGGGGCTCCTACAATGAGCAGTTCTTC | CASSATGGSYNEQFF
TRBJ1-2 | TRBV19 | . | once | TGTGCCAGTAGGACTTCGGGGGGTGTAGGCTACACCTTC | CASRTSGGVGYTF
TRBJ1-3 | TRBV5-1 | . | . | TGCGCCAGCAGCCAGGCGGGGGGCTACTCTGGAAACACCATATATTTT | CASSQAGGYSGNTIYF
TRBJ1-6 | TRBV30 | TRBD1 | many | TGTGCCTGGAGCCAAAACCGGGACAGTTCTTCACCCCTCCACTTT | CAWSQNRDSSSPLHF
TRBJ1-1 | TRBV6-5 | . | once | TGTGCCAGCTTCCAGGGCTGGGGCGGAAACACTGAAGCTTTCTTT | CASFQGWGGNTEAFF
TRBJ1-2 | TRBV6-2/TRBV6-3 | TRBD1 | . | TGTGCCAGCAGTAACAGGGGGCCGGGATCTAACTATGGCTACACCTTC | CASSNRGPGSNYGYTF
TRBJ1-5 | TRBV19 | . | . | TGTGCCAGTAGGGAGATTTCAGGGGATAGCAATCAGCCCCAGCATTTT | CASREISGDSNQPQHF
TRBJ1-6 | TRBV3-1/TRBV3-2 | TRBD1 | . | TGTGCCAGCAGCCGCGGACAGGGGCATAATTCACCCCTCCACTTT | CASSRGQGHNSPLHF
TRBJ1-2 | TRBV19 | . | . | TGTGCCAGTAGTATAGATTTCGGGACAAAATCCTATGGCTACACCTTC | CASSIDFGTKSYGYTF
TRBJ1-4 | TRBV29-1 | TRBD1 | . | TGCAGCGTTCGTAGGGACAGGGGAAATGAAAAACTGTTTTTT | CSVRRDRGNEKLFF
TRBJ2-7 | TRBV5-1 | . | once | TGCGCCAGCAACCCCCAGGGTGTGGGAGAGCAGTACTTC | CASNPQGVGEQYF